A single sample gave rise to the 3 T cell receptor beta chains below, sequenced in a study of blood T cell repertoires in COVID-19. Assay: immunoSEQ multiplex PCR; the TCRdb copy retains only in-frame clones and omits some. There are under 250,000 clones in the sample; over 80% occur only once, and over 3% lies in the top ten. The sample taken for sequencing was PBMCs or T cells enriched from blood (not recorded which). These receptors were obtained from a middle-aged woman who had been exposed to COVID-19.

The V gene is TRBV10-3, the J gene TRBJ1-2; TRBD1 matches at 8 bases. Trimming removed 6 bases from V and 8 bases from J; junction bases left unmatched: 8. This CDR3 contains 13 residues. The germline CDR1 and CDR2 sequences are ENHRY and SYGVKD. CDR3 protein: CAIRDRADEGYTF. Here the CDR3 DNA reads TGTGCCATCAGGGACAGGGCCGATGAAGGCTACACCTTC.

The V gene is TRBV11-2, the J gene TRBJ1-4; maybe TRBD1 (6 bases). The CDR3 length is 15 residues. Per the germline V gene, CDR1 is SGHAT and CDR2 is FQNNGV. Trimming took off 5 bases at V and 4 bases at J, with 14 bases between the two ends. CDR3 loop: CASSVWTAYNEKLFF. In DNA form, the CDR3 reads TGTGCCAGCAGCGTATGGACAGCTTATAATGAAAAACTGTTTTTT.

The rearrangement links TRBV7-9 to TRBJ1-2, with 7 bases lining up with TRBD1. V shed 3 bases, J shed 8 bases, and the junction held 6 bases outside the gene matches. The germline CDR1 and CDR2 sequences are SEHNR and FQNEAQ (reference sequence). The CDR3 totals 13 residues. For the CDR3, the DNA is TGTGCCAGCAGCTTTGAGGGGGCGCGCGGCTACACCTTC. Protein sequence: CASSFEGARGYTF.